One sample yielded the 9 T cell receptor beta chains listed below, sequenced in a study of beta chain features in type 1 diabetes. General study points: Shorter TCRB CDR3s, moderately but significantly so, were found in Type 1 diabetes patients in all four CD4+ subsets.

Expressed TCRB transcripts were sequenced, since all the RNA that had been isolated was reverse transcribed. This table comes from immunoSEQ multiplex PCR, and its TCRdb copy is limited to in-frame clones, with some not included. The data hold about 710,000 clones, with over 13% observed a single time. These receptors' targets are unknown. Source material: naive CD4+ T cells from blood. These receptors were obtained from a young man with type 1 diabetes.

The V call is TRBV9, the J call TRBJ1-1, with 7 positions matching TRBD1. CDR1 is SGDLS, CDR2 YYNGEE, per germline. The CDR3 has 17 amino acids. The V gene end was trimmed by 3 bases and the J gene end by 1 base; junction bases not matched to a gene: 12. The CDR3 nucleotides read TGTGCCAGCAGCGGGAGACGGTGGGACAGAGAGAACACTGAAGCTTTCTTT. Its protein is CASSGRRWDRENTEAFF.

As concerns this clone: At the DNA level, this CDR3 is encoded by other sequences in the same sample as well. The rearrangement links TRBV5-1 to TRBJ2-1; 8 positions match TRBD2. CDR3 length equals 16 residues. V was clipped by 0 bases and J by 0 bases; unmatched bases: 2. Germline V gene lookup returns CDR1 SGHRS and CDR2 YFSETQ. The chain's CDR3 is CASSLGSGSSYNEQFF. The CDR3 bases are TGCGCCAGCAGCTTGGGCAGCGGGAGCTCCTACAATGAGCAGTTCTTC.

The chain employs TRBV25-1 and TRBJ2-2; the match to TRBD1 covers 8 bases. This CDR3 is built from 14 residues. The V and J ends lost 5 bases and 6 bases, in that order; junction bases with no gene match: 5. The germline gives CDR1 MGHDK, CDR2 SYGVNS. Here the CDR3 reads CASSRTGKAGELFF. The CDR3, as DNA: TGTGCCAGCAGTCGGACAGGGAAGGCCGGGGAGCTGTTTTTT. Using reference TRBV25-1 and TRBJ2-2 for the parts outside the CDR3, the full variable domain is EADIYQTPRYLVIGTGKKITLECSQTMGHDKMYWYQQDPGMELHLIHYSYGVNSTEKGDLSSESTVSRIRTEHFPLTLESARPSHTSQYLCASSRTGKAGELFFGEGSRLTVL.

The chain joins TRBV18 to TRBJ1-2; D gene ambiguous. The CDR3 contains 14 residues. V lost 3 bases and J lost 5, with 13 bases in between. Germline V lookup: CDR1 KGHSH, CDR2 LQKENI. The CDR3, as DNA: TGTGCCAGCTCACCCCCGGTCTTTGAGTATGGCTACACCTTC. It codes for CASSPPVFEYGYTF.

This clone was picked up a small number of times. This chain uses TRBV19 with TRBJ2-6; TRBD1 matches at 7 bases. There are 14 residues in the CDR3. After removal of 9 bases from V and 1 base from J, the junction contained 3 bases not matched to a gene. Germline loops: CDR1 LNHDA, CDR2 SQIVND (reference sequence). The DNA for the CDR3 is TGTGCCAGCCTACAGGGGTCTGGGGCCAACGTCCTGACTTTC. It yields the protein CASLQGSGANVLTF.

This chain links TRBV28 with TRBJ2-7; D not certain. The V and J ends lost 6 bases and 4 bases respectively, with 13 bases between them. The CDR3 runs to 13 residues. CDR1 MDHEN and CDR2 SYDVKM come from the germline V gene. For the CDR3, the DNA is TGTGCCAGCAGGCCAACAGTTGCATACGAGCAGTACTTC. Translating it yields CASRPTVAYEQYF.

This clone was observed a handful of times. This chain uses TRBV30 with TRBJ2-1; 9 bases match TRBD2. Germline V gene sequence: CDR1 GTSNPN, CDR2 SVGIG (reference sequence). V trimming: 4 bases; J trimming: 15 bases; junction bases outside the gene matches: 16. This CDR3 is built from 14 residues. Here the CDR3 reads CAWKPGLAIRSLFF. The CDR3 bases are TGTGCCTGGAAACCGGGACTAGCAATTAGGAGTCTGTTCTTC.

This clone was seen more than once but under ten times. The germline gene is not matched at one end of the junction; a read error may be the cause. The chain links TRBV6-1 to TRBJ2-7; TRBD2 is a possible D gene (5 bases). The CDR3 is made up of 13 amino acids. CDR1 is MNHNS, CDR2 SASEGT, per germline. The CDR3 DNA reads TGCGCTGGAGAGGAGGCAAATGGCTACGAGCAGTACTTC. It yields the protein CAGEEANGYEQYF.

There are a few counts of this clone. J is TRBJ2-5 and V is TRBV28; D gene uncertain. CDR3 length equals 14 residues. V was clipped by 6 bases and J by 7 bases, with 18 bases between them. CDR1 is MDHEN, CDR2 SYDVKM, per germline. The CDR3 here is CASSLSGRYGTQYF. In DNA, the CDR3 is TGTGCCAGCAGCCTATCTGGACGATACGGGACCCAGTACTTC. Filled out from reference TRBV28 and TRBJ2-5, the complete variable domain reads DVKVTQSSRYLVKRTGEKVFLECVQDMDHENMFWYRQDPGLGLRLIYFSYDVKMKEKGDIPEGYSVSREKKERFSLILESASTNQTSMYLCASSLSGRYGTQYFGPGTRLLVL.